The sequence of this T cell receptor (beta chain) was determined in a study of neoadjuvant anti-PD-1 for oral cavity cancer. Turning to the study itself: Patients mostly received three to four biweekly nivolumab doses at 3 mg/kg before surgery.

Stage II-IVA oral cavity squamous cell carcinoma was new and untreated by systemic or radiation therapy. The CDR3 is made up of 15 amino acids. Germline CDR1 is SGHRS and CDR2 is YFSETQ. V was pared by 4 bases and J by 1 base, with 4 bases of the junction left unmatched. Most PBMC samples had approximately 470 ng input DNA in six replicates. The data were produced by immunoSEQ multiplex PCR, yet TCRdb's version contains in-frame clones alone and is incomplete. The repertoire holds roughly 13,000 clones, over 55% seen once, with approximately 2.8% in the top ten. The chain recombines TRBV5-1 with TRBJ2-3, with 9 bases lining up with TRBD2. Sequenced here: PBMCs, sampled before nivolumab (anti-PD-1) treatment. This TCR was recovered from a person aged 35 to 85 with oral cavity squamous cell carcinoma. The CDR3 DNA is TGCGCCAGCAGCCCGGGGACTAGCCGCACAGATACGCAGTATTTT. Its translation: CASSPGTSRTDTQYF.